Below are 27 T cell receptor beta chains sequenced from a single sample in a study of Graves' ophthalmopathy and Graves' hyperthyroidism. Scientists amplified the TCR beta CDR3 regions from RNA transcripts. A first-round RT-PCR used HTBI primers, followed by a second-round multiplex PCR. Each CDR3 protein is one row after TCRdb ran MiXCR on the multiplex PCR reads. Of roughly 610,000 distinct CDR3 sequences in the sample, approximately 21% were seen once. The sequencing sample was made of peripheral blood. These receptors were obtained from a young woman with stable Graves' hyperthyroidism. Some clones in this sample may be carry-over from other donors' samples.

The rearrangement links TRBV30 to TRBJ2-5; TRBD2 matches 10 bases. Germline lookup yields CDR1 GTSNPN and CDR2 SVGIG (reference sequence). There are 14 residues in the CDR3. After removal of 3 bases from V and 1 base from J, the junction contained 2 bases not matched to a gene. The CDR3: CAWRLAGTQETQYF. In DNA, the CDR3 is TGTGCCTGGAGACTAGCGGGGACCCAAGAGACCCAGTACTTC.

This clonotype was counted between two and nine times. V usage is TRBV27 and J usage is TRBJ2-5; D is undetermined. Trimming cost V 7 bases and J 5 bases, with 11 bases left between them. Germline-derived CDR1 and CDR2 are MNHEY and SMNVEV (reference sequence). The CDR3 spans 12 residues. Here the CDR3 reads CASNDPGETQYF. CDR3 sequence (DNA): TGTGCCAGCAATGATCCCGGCGAGACCCAGTACTTC.

This chain joins TRBV6-1 and TRBJ1-1; D uncertain. V shed 2 bases and J shed 8 bases, with 9 bases lying between them. There are 12 residues in the CDR3. Germline V lookup: CDR1 MNHNS, CDR2 SASEGT. The CDR3 sequence: CASSEIPQEAFF. In DNA, the CDR3 is TGTGCCAGCAGTGAAATCCCCCAGGAAGCTTTCTTT.

This chain links TRBV11-2 with TRBJ2-6; 8 bases fit TRBD1. J was trimmed by 4 bases and V by 6 bases; bases with no gene match: 14. The CDR3 covers 18 residues. The germline CDR1 and CDR2 sequences are SGHAT and FQNNGV. CDR3 region: CASSRTGSILWGANVLTF. CDR3 nucleotide sequence: TGTGCCAGCAGTCGGACAGGGAGTATTTTGTGGGGGGCCAACGTCCTGACTTTC. Using reference TRBV11-2 and TRBJ2-6 for the parts outside the CDR3, the full variable domain is EAGVAQSPRYKIIEKRQSVAFWCNPISGHATLYWYQQILGQGPKLLIQFQNNGVVDDSQLPKDRFSAERLKGVDSTLKIQPAKLEDSAVYLCASSRTGSILWGANVLTFGAGSRLTVL.

The V call is TRBV3-1, the J call TRBJ1-2; D remains unclear. Germline CDR1 is LGHDT and CDR2 is YNNKEL (reference sequence). V was pared by 2 bases and J by 5 bases, with 18 bases between. The CDR3 spans 16 residues. The CDR3 nucleotides read TGTGCCAGCAGCCAATTATCCCGAACAGAGAGGTATGGCTACACCTTC. Amino acids: CASSQLSRTERYGYTF.

Worth noting for this clonotype: This may stem from a read error, because a much larger clone lies one nucleotide away. The rearrangement uses TRBV6-5 and TRBJ1-1; D is unresolved. Germline loops: CDR1 MNHEY, CDR2 SVGAGI. V shed 1 base and J shed 5 bases, with 2 bases lying between them. This CDR3 has 11 residues. CDR3 nucleotides: TGTGCCAGCAGTTACTGTACTGAAGCTTTCTTT. It encodes CASSYCTEAFF.

This clonotype was counted ten times or more. This chain links TRBV20-1 with TRBJ2-7; D perhaps matches TRBD1 (5 bases). V gave up 3 bases and J gave up 6 bases, with 12 bases separating them. This CDR3 region has 12 residues. Germline assignment: CDR1 DFQATT and CDR2 SNEGSKA (reference sequence). The CDR3 DNA follows: TGCAGTGCTAGGACAGTGGTAGGCGAGCAGTACTTC. It is translated as CSARTVVGEQYF.

The gene calls are TRBV5-4 and TRBJ2-5, with D perhaps matching TRBD1 (6 bases). Trimming removed 4 bases at V and 3 bases at J, with 16 bases between. This CDR3 comprises 15 residues. Germline assignment: CDR1 SGHNT and CDR2 YYREEE (reference sequence). CDR3 in DNA: TGTGCCAGCAGCCCTTCGGGCAGGGGAGAAGAGACCCAGTACTTC. Protein sequence: CASSPSGRGEETQYF.

Ten or more counts support this clonotype. This chain joins TRBV24-1 and TRBJ2-7; a possible D gene is TRBD1 (6 bases). Trimming removed 0 bases from V and 12 bases from J, with 11 bases in between. Germline V gives CDR1 KGHDR, CDR2 SFDVKD. The CDR3 sequence is 12 residues long. The CDR3, as DNA: TGTGCCACCAGTGATTTGAGGACAGCTTTGTACTTC. Its translation: CATSDLRTALYF.

Ten or more counts support this clonotype. V gene TRBV5-1 combines with J gene TRBJ2-6; D may be TRBD2 (5 bases). CDR1 is SGHRS, CDR2 YFSETQ, per germline. This CDR3 contains 16 residues. Trimming took 5 bases from V and 3 from J, leaving 15 bases between them. The CDR3 nucleotides are TGCGCCAGCAGTTCAATGGGCGGGTTTGGGGCCAACGTCCTGACTTTC. Its protein product is CASSSMGGFGANVLTF. The variable domain in full, with the rest retrieved from reference TRBV5-1 and TRBJ2-6, is KAGVTQTPRYLIKTRGQQVTLSCSPISGHRSVSWYQQTPGQGLQFLFEYFSETQRNKGNFPGRFSGRQFSNSRSEMNVSTLELGDSALYLCASSSMGGFGANVLTFGAGSRLTVL.

This clonotype came up many times. This chain links TRBV6-1 with TRBJ1-6, with D unresolved. The CDR3 runs 14 residues. Between the trimmed V and J ends, which lost 8 bases and 7 bases, there was a span of 15 bases. Per the germline V gene, CDR1 is MNHNS and CDR2 is SASEGT. CDR3 amino acids: CASLSGLGNSPLHF. DNA of the CDR3: TGTGCCAGCCTCTCGGGTTTGGGAAATTCACCCCTCCACTTT.

A few counts support this clonotype. CDR3 sequence: CASRPQGEGQPQHF. The CDR3 bases are TGTGCCAGCAGACCGCAGGGTGAGGGGCAGCCCCAGCATTTT. The chain employs TRBV6-2 or TRBV6-3 and TRBJ1-5; a weak D match, TRBD1 (5 bases). Germline CDR1 is MNHEY and CDR2 is SVGEGT. The V and J ends lost 6 bases and 7 bases respectively, with 16 bases between them. The CDR3 consists of 14 residues.

This clonotype showed up many times. The V and J genes are TRBV7-9 and TRBJ2-5; D is uncertain. V dropped 1 base and J dropped 7 bases, with 4 bases sitting between them. The CDR3 loop spans 11 amino acids. Germline loops: CDR1 SEHNR, CDR2 FQNEAQ (reference sequence). The chain's CDR3 is CASSLEVTQYF. For the CDR3, the DNA is TGTGCCAGCAGCTTAGAGGTGACCCAGTACTTC. The whole variable domain, filled in from reference TRBV7-9 and TRBJ2-5, reads DTGVSQNPRHKITKRGQNVTFRCDPISEHNRLYWYRQTLGQGPEFLTYFQNEAQLEKSRLLSDRFSAERPKGSFSTLEIQRTEQGDSAMYLCASSLEVTQYFGPGTRLLVL.

At least ten counts were recorded for this clonotype. The chain recombines TRBV6-1 with TRBJ2-5; D perhaps matches TRBD1 (6 bases). The germline V and J ends were trimmed by 7 bases and 0 bases, with 15 bases remaining between them. The germline gives CDR1 MNHNS, CDR2 SASEGT. The CDR3 is made up of 15 amino acids. CDR3 DNA sequence: TGTGCCAGCACTGGCTCTCAGGGGTACCAAGAGACCCAGTACTTC. Amino acids: CASTGSQGYQETQYF.

This chain links TRBV18 with TRBJ2-7; 7 nucleotides agree with TRBD1. The CDR3 length is 15 residues. The trim removed 2 bases at V and 3 bases at J, leaving 7 bases unmatched. CDR1 is KGHSH, CDR2 LQKENI, per germline. The CDR3 is CASSPGQADVYEQYF. CDR3 sequence (DNA): TGTGCCAGCTCACCAGGACAGGCGGATGTCTACGAGCAGTACTTC.

DNA for the CDR3: TGTGCCAGCAGCTTAGCCCCGGGATGGGGTGGCTACACCTTC. Translation gives CASSLAPGWGGYTF. The chain carries TRBV7-2 and TRBJ1-2; D is ambiguous. The CDR3 contains 14 residues. Germline assignment: CDR1 SGHTA and CDR2 FQGNSA. V was trimmed by 0 bases and J by 7 bases, leaving 12 bases between them.

This clonotype was found many times. V gene TRBV6-2 or TRBV6-3 combines with J gene TRBJ1-1, with 9 bases matching TRBD1. With 4 bases clipped from V and 7 bases from J, the junction kept 7 bases outside the gene matches. This CDR3 has 14 residues. Looked up from germline, CDR1 is MNHEY and CDR2 is SVGEGT. CDR3 amino acids: CASSSTGGGGEAFF. The CDR3 nucleotides are TGTGCCAGCAGTTCTACAGGGGGCGGAGGTGAAGCTTTCTTT.

This clonotype appeared many times. The CDR3 nucleotides are TGTGCCAGCAGTACCGACAGGGTAGCTCAGCCCCAGCATTTT. It is translated as CASSTDRVAQPQHF. The chain has TRBV6-5 and TRBJ1-5, with 7 bases that match TRBD1. CDR1 is MNHEY and CDR2 is SVGAGI in the germline V gene. After removal of 5 bases from V and 6 bases from J, the junction contained 7 bases not matched to a gene. This CDR3 comprises 14 residues.

This sequence joins TRBV7-2 and TRBJ2-7, with TRBD2 matching 14 bases. CDR1 is SGHTA, CDR2 FQGNSA, per germline. The CDR3 spans 17 residues. V was pared by 4 bases and J by 3 bases, with 8 bases of the junction left unmatched. The CDR3 coding sequence is TGTGCCAGCAGCTCACGGACTAGCGGGGGGTTCCTCTACGAGCAGTACTTC. Its protein is CASSSRTSGGFLYEQYF.

The table lists this clonotype with many counts. The chain has TRBV7-3 and TRBJ2-5; 10 bases align to TRBD2. V shed 5 bases, J shed 4 bases, and the junction held 19 bases outside the gene matches. CDR3 length: 19 residues. Germline CDR1 SGHTA, CDR2 FQGTGA. The CDR3 region is CASSLGQRGGRGAGETQYF. Here the CDR3 DNA reads TGTGCCAGCAGCCTTGGGCAGCGGGGGGGCCGTGGGGCCGGAGAGACCCAGTACTTC.

The chain carries TRBV28 and TRBJ2-2, with 8 bases that match TRBD2. The V segment lost 7 bases and the J segment 5 bases; nucleotides outside the gene matches: 9. Germline CDR1 MDHEN, CDR2 SYDVKM. The CDR3 is 15 amino acids. This CDR3 reads CASKTGGPRTGELFF. CDR3 nucleotide sequence: TGTGCCAGCAAAACGGGAGGGCCTCGGACCGGGGAGCTGTTTTTT.

This clonotype was counted many times. V and J are TRBV13 and TRBJ1-2; the D is unclear. Germline CDR1 PRHDT, CDR2 FYEKMQ (reference sequence). The CDR3 length is 11 residues. Trimming cost V 5 bases and J 8 bases, with 9 bases left between them. CDR3 amino acids: CASSAEGGYTF. CDR3 DNA: TGTGCCAGCAGCGCGGAAGGGGGCTACACCTTC.

This clonotype was recorded at least ten times. This sequence joins TRBV5-6 and TRBJ1-1, with 9 bases fitting TRBD1. The junction had 10 bases not matched to a gene; V was cut back by 4 bases and J by 6 bases. CDR1 is SGHDT, CDR2 YYEEEE, per germline. The CDR3 loop spans 15 amino acids. The DNA for the CDR3 is TGTGCCAGCAGCCATGAGGGACAGGGCTACCCTGAAGCTTTCTTT. Its protein product is CASSHEGQGYPEAFF.

The chain links TRBV9 to TRBJ2-7; 10 bases align to TRBD1. The CDR3 consists of 15 residues. V gave up 4 bases and J gave up 4 bases; unmatched junction bases: 8. Germline V gives CDR1 SGDLS, CDR2 YYNGEE. The CDR3 sequence: CASSPSTGGFYEQYF. CDR3 DNA: TGTGCCAGCAGCCCCTCGACAGGGGGCTTTTACGAGCAGTACTTC.

About this clonotype: A much larger clone lies one base from this, so it may be a read error. The chain combines TRBV6-2 or TRBV6-3 with TRBJ2-7, with 7 bases matching TRBD2. V was pared by 5 bases and J by 9 bases, with 16 bases of the junction left unmatched. The CDR3 consists of 15 residues. Germline V gene lookup returns CDR1 MNHEY and CDR2 SVGEGT. The CDR3 region has the DNA TGTGCCAGCAGTAATCCAATAAACGGGAGGTTCGGGCAGTACTTC. Translated, it gives CASSNPINGRFGQYF.

This clonotype was recorded at least ten times. The chain is built from TRBV2 and TRBJ1-5; no clear D gene. Germline loops: CDR1 SNHLY, CDR2 FYNNEI. V shed 1 base and J shed 4 bases, with 11 bases lying between them. The CDR3 runs to 15 residues. This chain's CDR3 is CASSEGGLGNQPQHF. The CDR3 bases are TGTGCCAGCAGTGAAGGGGGTTTGGGTAATCAGCCCCAGCATTTT.

This clonotype occurred many times. The rearrangement joins TRBV10-1 to TRBJ1-1; 9 positions agree with TRBD1. Looked up from germline, CDR1 is WNHNN and CDR2 is SYGVQD (reference sequence). CDR3 length: 15 amino acids. The junction had 7 bases not matched to a gene; V was cut back by 5 bases and J by 3 bases. CDR3 sequence: CASSRGTGMDTEAFF. CDR3 DNA sequence: TGCGCCAGCAGTAGGGGGACAGGGATGGACACTGAAGCTTTCTTT.